This T cell receptor beta chain was sequenced for a study of CD8 T cells in ankylosing spondylitis (dated by TCRdb to the late 2010s). For the study in its entirety: The study set out to find disease-linked TCR variants by profiling T cell receptor beta repertoires in ankylosing spondylitis patients and healthy donors. The full study cohort comprised about 24 ankylosing spondylitis patients and about 110 healthy donors. Samples of peripheral blood were taken, and for ankylosing spondylitis patients, synovial fluid was collected as well.

Broader findings and caveats from the paper: A TCR beta motif of 8 or 9 highly homologous amino acid variants appeared characteristic of blood from ankylosing spondylitis patients. The disease-linked clones were reported to be significantly enriched in matched synovial fluid samples from ankylosing spondylitis patients. Some motif variants had previously been reported in the synovial fluid and blood of reactive arthritis patients, which suggests shared mechanisms of disease initiation. The disease-linked clones showed a CD8+ phenotype and occurred at relatively low frequencies in peripheral blood.

The data were produced on an Illumina HiSeq 2500. Quantitative 5'-RACE with molecular barcodes was used to prepare TCR beta libraries. The authors' pipeline ran thus. A new computational method based on a probabilistic model of VDJ rearrangement was used to identify disease-linked TCR variants. Using fastp at Q25 and MiXCR, TCRdb reprocessed the public reads and kept productive beta chains. Merged by CDR3 protein, the rows form single entries marked with the most common genes and DNA. These V and J calls originate from TCRdb's pipeline instead of the authors' own analysis. For this sample there are under 250,000 distinct CDR3 sequences; around 7.9% appear just once. The ten largest clones take up 12% to 15% of the sample. There are many counts of this clonotype. The antigen this receptor binds is unknown. No base-level quality is on record; no much larger clone is a single base apart. The junction shows trimming of 4 bases on V and 3 bases on J, plus 16 bases between the germline ends. CDR1 and CDR2 were assigned from the germline V gene as SQVTM and ANQGSEA. The CDR3, from cysteine to phenylalanine, totals 15 residues. The DNA shown is the 45-base CDR3, in frame from base 1.

The TCR originated in a male donor with ankylosing spondylitis. The sequence is built from TRBV29-1 and TRBJ2-1; TRBD1 is a weak D gene call, 7 bases matching. Sequenced: blood, either unsorted or a sorted T cell fraction (not recorded which). The CDR3 reads as follows: CSVAERQGGYNEQFF. The sequenced DNA is TGCAGCGTTGCAGAGAGGCAGGGGGGCTACAATGAGCAGTTCTTC.